This passage covers 6 T cell receptor beta chains from one sample sequenced in a study of identical twins. TCRdb itself ran the 5' RACE reads through MiXCR, one entry per CDR3 protein. The sample consists of 460,000 or so distinct CDR3 sequences, 14% of them appearing once. In addition, the sample was reused for a study of yellow fever vaccine responses in identical twins.

Sequenced sample: CD4+ T cells sorted from blood. These receptors all come from a woman aged 18-35 years in good health.

The V and J genes are TRBV5-1 and TRBJ2-2, with a possible D match to TRBD1 (5 bases). This CDR3 is 13 amino acids long. The V end lost 3 bases, the J end lost 7 bases, and 10 bases lay between the germline ends. From germline, CDR1 is SGHRS and CDR2 YFSETQ. In DNA form, the CDR3 reads TGCGCCAGCAGCTCCCAGGGTGGCGGGGAGCTGTTTTTT. It codes for CASSSQGGGELFF.

This clonotype was seen more than once but under ten times. The V and J genes are TRBV7-3 and TRBJ2-2; 7 bases map to TRBD2. The CDR3 runs 16 residues. Trimming cost V 5 bases and J 6 bases; bases outside gene matches: 12. Germline V gene lookup returns CDR1 SGHTA and CDR2 FQGTGA. The CDR3 loop is CASSPRSAGRAGELFF. Written as DNA, the CDR3 is TGTGCCAGCAGCCCCAGGTCGGCAGGGAGGGCCGGGGAGCTGTTTTTT. Together with reference TRBV7-3 and TRBJ2-2, the CDR3 gives the full variable domain: GAGVSQTPSNKVTEKGKYVELRCDPISGHTALYWYRQSLGQGPEFLIYFQGTGAADDSGLPNDRFFAVRPEGSVSTLKIQRTERGDSAVYLCASSPRSAGRAGELFFGEGSRLTVL.

This clonotype occurred a few times. The V and J genes are TRBV10-3 and TRBJ2-7; D is uncertain. The CDR3 loop spans 12 amino acids. Between the trimmed V and J ends, which lost 2 bases and 3 bases, there was a span of 5 bases. Germline V lookup: CDR1 ENHRY, CDR2 SYGVKD. CDR3 nucleotide sequence: TGTGCCATCAGTGAGGAGGACTACGAGCAGTACTTC. Translation gives CAISEEDYEQYF.

This clonotype was picked up a small number of times. This chain connects TRBV5-8 to TRBJ2-5; D not certain. Trimming stripped 0 bases from V and 2 bases from J, with 11 bases between. The CDR3 is made up of 15 amino acids. CDR1 SGHTS and CDR2 YDEGEE come from the germline V gene. CDR3 coding DNA: TGTGCCAGCAGCTTGGGCGGCTGGGTACAAGAGACCCAGTACTTC. Its protein product is CASSLGGWVQETQYF. Based on the CDR3 plus reference TRBV5-8 and TRBJ2-5, the full variable domain is EAGVTQSPTHLIKTRGQQATLRCSPISGHTSVYWYQQALGLGLQFLLWYDEGEERNRGNFPPRFSGRQFPNYSSELNVNALELEDSALYLCASSLGGWVQETQYFGPGTRLLVL.

Ten or more counts support this clonotype. The chain has TRBV6-6 and TRBJ2-7, with 7 positions matching TRBD1. From germline, CDR1 is MNHNY and CDR2 SVGAGI (reference sequence). Unmatched junction bases numbered 1, after V lost 2 bases and J lost 3 bases. The length of the CDR3 is 13 residues. For the CDR3, the DNA is TGTGCCAGCAGTTACCGGGACAGCTACGAGCAGTACTTC. Its translation is CASSYRDSYEQYF.

This clonotype was counted at least ten times. This chain uses TRBV12-5 with TRBJ2-1; TRBD2 aligns across 8 bases. V gave up 1 base and J gave up 15 bases; unmatched junction bases: 5. The CDR3 contains 12 residues. Germline V gene data show CDR1 as LGHNT and CDR2 as FRNRAP. CDR3 DNA sequence: TGTGCTAGTGGTTTGGAAACGGGGGGGCGGTTCTTC. This gives the protein CASGLETGGRFF.